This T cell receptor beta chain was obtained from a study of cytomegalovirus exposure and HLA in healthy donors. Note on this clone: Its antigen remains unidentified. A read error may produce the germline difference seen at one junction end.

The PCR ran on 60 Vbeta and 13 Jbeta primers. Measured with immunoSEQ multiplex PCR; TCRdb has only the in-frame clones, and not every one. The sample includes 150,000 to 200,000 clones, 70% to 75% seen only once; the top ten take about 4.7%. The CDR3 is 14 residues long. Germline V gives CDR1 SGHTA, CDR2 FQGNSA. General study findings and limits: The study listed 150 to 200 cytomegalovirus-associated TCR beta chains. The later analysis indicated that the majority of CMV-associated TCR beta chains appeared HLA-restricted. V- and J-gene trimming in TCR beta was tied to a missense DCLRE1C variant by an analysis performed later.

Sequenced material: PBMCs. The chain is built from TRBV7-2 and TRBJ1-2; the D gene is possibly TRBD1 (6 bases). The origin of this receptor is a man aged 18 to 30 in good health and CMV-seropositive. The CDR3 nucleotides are TGTGCCAGCAGCTTAGCTGGGGGGGGCGAGACTCTTCATTTC. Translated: CASSLAGGGETLHF.